This T cell receptor (beta chain) is from a study of OX40 agonist ivuxolimab in advanced cancers. With 6 bases clipped from V and 5 bases from J, the junction kept 7 bases outside the gene matches. Per the germline V gene, CDR1 is MGHDK and CDR2 is SYGVNS. CDR3 length: 15 amino acids. Repertoires were generated with immunoSEQ multiplex PCR, while TCRdb's copy carries only in-frame clones and drops some. The sample consists of some 81,000 clones, approximately 85% of them appearing once. Only a few counts were recorded for this clone. The sequence was collected from an adult with an advanced solid tumor such as melanoma, head and neck, liver or kidney cancer. The chain uses TRBV25-1 and TRBJ1-6; 7 nucleotides agree with TRBD1. Sample: CD4+ or CD8+ T cells sorted from blood, taken in a trial of the OX40 agonist ivuxolimab. The CDR3 is CASSERTGDNSPLHF. The CDR3 DNA reads as TGTGCCAGCAGCGAAAGGACAGGAGATAATTCACCCCTCCACTTT.